A single sample gave rise to the 15 T cell receptor beta chains below, sequenced in a study of blood T cell repertoires in COVID-19. TCRdb keeps only in-frame clones here, not all; method: immunoSEQ multiplex PCR. Altogether some 270,000 clones are present, more than 65% being singletons, with the ten largest covering approximately 14%. What was sequenced was peripheral blood. The receptors derive from a person aged 65-85 years with COVID-19, enrolled during active disease.

The chain is built from TRBV5-1 and TRBJ2-7, with TRBD2 matching 9 bases. With 0 bases clipped from V and 2 bases from J, the junction kept 6 bases outside the gene matches. The CDR3 has 16 amino acids. Germline V lookup: CDR1 SGHRS, CDR2 YFSETQ. The CDR3 sequence is CASSLEPAGGAYEQYF. The CDR3 nucleotides read TGCGCCAGCAGCTTGGAGCCAGCGGGGGGCGCCTACGAGCAGTACTTC.

This clone occurred a few times. The chain links TRBV10-3 to TRBJ1-4; D unresolved. Deletions cut 4 bases from V and 7 bases from J, with 7 bases between. The CDR3 runs 12 residues. Germline-derived CDR1 and CDR2 are ENHRY and SYGVKD. CDR3 protein: CAISGSGEKLFF. CDR3 bases: TGTGCCATCAGTGGGAGTGGTGAAAAACTGTTTTTT.

V is TRBV19 and J is TRBJ2-5, with 13 bases matching TRBD2. Germline assignment: CDR1 LNHDA and CDR2 SQIVND (reference sequence). The CDR3 extends over 16 amino acids. The ends lost 2 bases at V and 5 bases at J; junction bases unmatched: 5. The CDR3 region is CASSIRLAGGSETQYF. CDR3 sequence (DNA): TGTGCCAGTAGTATAAGACTAGCGGGAGGCTCGGAGACCCAGTACTTC. The full variable domain, rest sourced from reference TRBV19 and TRBJ2-5, is DGGITQSPKYLFRKEGQNVTLSCEQNLNHDAMYWYRQDPGQGLRLIYYSQIVNDFQKGDIAEGYSVSREKKESFPLTVTSAQKNPTAFYLCASSIRLAGGSETQYFGPGTRLLVL.

This sequence joins TRBV7-2 and TRBJ2-5; D is possibly TRBD2 (5 bases). Germline V gene sequence: CDR1 SGHTA, CDR2 FQGNSA. The CDR3 contains 13 residues. Deletions cut 3 bases from V and 5 bases from J, with 10 bases between. CDR3 protein: CASSFRRGETQYF. The CDR3 DNA follows: TGTGCCAGCAGCTTCAGGCGAGGGGAGACCCAGTACTTC.

V is TRBV27 and J is TRBJ2-3, with D unclear. The CDR3 spans 16 residues. V lost 6 bases and J 1 base, leaving 17 bases between the germline ends. Per the germline V gene, CDR1 is MNHEY and CDR2 is SMNVEV (reference sequence). The CDR3 sequence: CASRAIYSGRTDTQYF. The CDR3 nucleotides are TGTGCCAGCAGGGCCATTTATTCTGGTCGCACAGATACGCAGTATTTT.

V and J are TRBV7-2 and TRBJ1-5; no clear D. The germline V gene encodes CDR1 SGHTA and CDR2 FQGNSA. V shed 1 base and J shed 2 bases, with 12 bases lying between them. This CDR3 comprises 16 residues. CDR3 DNA sequence: TGTGCCAGCAGCTTAGGGGCCCAAGCGGGCAATCAGCCCCAGCATTTT. Its translation: CASSLGAQAGNQPQHF.

The chain carries TRBV19 and TRBJ1-2; maybe TRBD1 (5 bases). Trimming shortened V by 3 bases and J by 6 bases, and 20 bases separated the two germline ends. This CDR3 is 16 amino acids long. Germline CDR1 reads LNHDA; CDR2 reads SQIVND (reference sequence). The CDR3 here is CASSISGWGLRNGYTF. In nucleotides, the CDR3 is TGTGCCAGTAGTATTAGTGGATGGGGCCTCAGGAATGGCTACACCTTC.

The gene calls are TRBV6-2 or TRBV6-3 and TRBJ1-6; a possible D gene is TRBD1 (6 bases). The CDR3 consists of 16 residues. V was clipped by 2 bases and J by 3 bases, with 11 bases between them. Germline V gene lookup returns CDR1 MNHEY and CDR2 SVGEGT. The chain's CDR3 is CASSYASTGYNSPLHF. The CDR3 region has the DNA TGTGCCAGCAGTTACGCATCGACAGGCTATAATTCACCCCTCCACTTT.

The genes are TRBV7-9 and TRBJ2-5; 8 bases map to TRBD1. The CDR3 is made up of 15 amino acids. From germline, CDR1 is SEHNR and CDR2 FQNEAQ (reference sequence). V lost 0 bases to trimming and J lost 3 bases; unmatched junction nucleotides: 3. The CDR3 DNA follows: TGTGCCAGCAGCTTAGCGTTGACAGGGGAAGAGACCCAGTACTTC. It is translated as CASSLALTGEETQYF.

V is TRBV27 and J is TRBJ2-7; 12 nucleotides align to TRBD1. There are 16 residues in the CDR3. V lost 2 bases, J lost 7 bases, and 9 bases stayed unmatched. Germline CDR1 reads MNHEY; CDR2 reads SMNVEV (reference sequence). DNA for the CDR3: TGTGCCAGCAGTTTACCTCCGGGACAGGGGGCGGGGGAGCAGTACTTC. The encoded protein is CASSLPPGQGAGEQYF.

The chain has TRBV19 and TRBJ1-5; D is uncertain. This CDR3 is 15 amino acids long. V lost 2 bases, J lost 0 bases, and 8 bases lay in between. The germline CDR1 and CDR2 sequences are LNHDA and SQIVND (reference sequence). The CDR3 DNA is TGTGCCAGTAGTATATTACATCGTAGCAATCAGCCCCAGCATTTT. Translation gives CASSILHRSNQPQHF.

The J gene is TRBJ1-5, the V gene TRBV6-2 or TRBV6-3; 7 positions match TRBD1. CDR1 and CDR2 from the germline V gene are MNHEY and SVGEGT. J gave up 11 bases and V 6 bases, and 16 bases lay outside the gene matches. The CDR3 consists of 15 residues. This CDR3 reads CASRPTGLPRGAQHF. The CDR3 DNA reads TGTGCCAGCAGGCCTACAGGTCTACCCAGGGGGGCCCAGCATTTT.

V is TRBV5-4 and J is TRBJ1-1; D is possibly TRBD1 (6 bases). V was pared by 5 bases and J by 3 bases, with 11 bases between. The CDR3 length is 13 residues. The V gene's germline CDR1 is SGHNT and CDR2 YYREEE (reference sequence). The CDR3 reads CASSRDIHTEAFF. The CDR3 DNA sequence: TGTGCCAGCAGTAGGGACATACACACTGAAGCTTTCTTT.

The chain combines TRBV27 with TRBJ1-5; D is ambiguous. This CDR3 is built from 21 residues. Germline CDR1 and CDR2: MNHEY and SMNVEV (reference sequence). V dropped 5 bases and J dropped 4 bases, with 33 bases sitting between them. The DNA for the CDR3 is TGTGCCAGCAGTCCCGCCGGCGGCGGAACCCTACTTTCGACGTCTAATCAGCCCCAGCATTTT. Translated: CASSPAGGGTLLSTSNQPQHF.

This clone turned up a few times. This chain joins TRBV19 and TRBJ1-2; no definite D call. The CDR3 extends over 15 amino acids. The germline CDR1 and CDR2 sequences are LNHDA and SQIVND (reference sequence). The V end was cut by 1 base, the J end by 2 bases, with 11 bases between. The CDR3 DNA reads as TGTGCCAGTAGTATAGGAAGCGGGCAGAACTATGGCTACACCTTC. As protein: CASSIGSGQNYGYTF.